This section outlines one TCR beta chain sequence together with its context. Antigen specificity is unknown. The entry originates in a study of T cells in Graves' hyperthyroidism and ophthalmopathy. Overall study: Peripheral blood was collected at initial diagnosis, before any treatment.

RNA transcripts gave rise to amplified TCR beta CDR3 regions. HTBI primers were the set used in a first-round RT-PCR of the TCR CDR3. TCRdb reprocessed the multiplex PCR reads via MiXCR and lists one record per CDR3 protein. The data contain hundreds of thousands of distinct CDR3 sequences, 13% to 15% of them singletons. Study results and caveats: The model foresaw ophthalmopathy a median 6.5 months prior to onset. In simple terms, a model built on 13 V-J features told ophthalmopathy apart from stable hyperthyroidism.

The V segment lost 3 bases and the J segment 9 bases; nucleotides outside the gene matches: 8. Per germline, CDR1 MDHEN and CDR2 SYDVKM. The CDR3 length is 17 residues. The TCR comes from a woman aged 45-65 years with Graves' ophthalmopathy. Sequencing input: blood. The chain employs TRBV28 and TRBJ2-1, with 16 positions matching TRBD2. The CDR3 loop is CASSFLGLAGGPGEQFF. CDR3 DNA sequence: TGTGCCAGCAGTTTTTTGGGACTAGCGGGAGGGCCCGGTGAGCAGTTCTTC.